Listed below are T cell receptor beta chains from one sample, sequenced in a study of Ad26.COV2.S vaccination and SARS-CoV-2 variants. Repertoires were generated with immunoSEQ multiplex PCR, while TCRdb's copy carries only in-frame clones and drops some. Of roughly 700,000 clones detected, roughly nine tenths appear once; the ten largest clones hold about 1.5%. The input for sequencing was peripheral blood, taken in a trial of Ad26.COV2.S vaccine versus placebo. All receptors derive from a person between 18 and 60 years old who received the Ad26.COV2.S COVID-19 vaccine or a placebo. The CDR3 runs from the conserved cysteine through the conserved F or W. The D gene is left open where the match is weak. Expanded clones are given a class, and other clones once, few, many or no size at all.

abundance	d_gene	j_gene	v_gene	CDR3aa	CDR3nt
-	TRBD1	TRBJ2-7	TRBV9	CASSVGDRGHEQYF	TGTGCCAGCAGCGTAGGGGACAGGGGCCACGAGCAGTACTTC
-	-	TRBJ2-2	TRBV2	CASTSGASTGELFF	TGTGCCAGCACCTCTGGCGCAAGCACCGGGGAGCTGTTTTTT
-	-	TRBJ2-7	TRBV14	CASSPEPSYEQYF	TGTGCCAGCAGCCCGGAGCCCTCCTACGAGCAGTACTTC
-	-	TRBJ1-2	TRBV7-8	CASSQSNYGYTF	TGTGCCAGCAGCCAATCGAACTATGGCTACACCTTC
-	-	TRBJ2-7	TRBV12-3/TRBV12-4	CASSPLGTNEQYF	TGTGCCAGCAGCCCCCTGGGAACCAACGAGCAGTACTTC
-	TRBD2	TRBJ2-1	TRBV10-3	CAISDDIAGAYNEQFF	TGTGCCATCAGTGACGATATAGCGGGAGCCTACAATGAGCAGTTCTTC
once	-	TRBJ1-5	TRBV7-2	CASSGNSNQPQHF	TGTGCCAGCAGCGGAAATAGCAATCAGCCCCAGCATTTT
-	-	TRBJ1-4	TRBV15	CATSRVRETNEKLFF	TGTGCCACCAGCAGAGTCCGGGAGACCAATGAAAAACTGTTTTTT
-	TRBD2	TRBJ2-5	TRBV27	CASSPQGTSPFQETQYF	TGTGCCAGCAGTCCACAAGGGACTAGCCCCTTCCAAGAGACCCAGTACTTC
-	-	TRBJ2-3	TRBV18	CASSPPGGRDTQYF	TGTGCCAGCTCACCACCGGGGGGCCGGGATACGCAGTATTTT
-	TRBD2	TRBJ2-3	TRBV3-1/TRBV3-2	CASSSWTSGSTDTQYF	TGTGCCAGCAGCAGCTGGACTAGCGGGAGTACAGATACGCAGTATTTT
once	-	TRBJ1-5	TRBV30	CAWSVQENQPQHF	TGTGCCTGGAGTGTACAGGAGAATCAGCCCCAGCATTTT
-	TRBD2	TRBJ2-5	TRBV30	CAWSRTGGETQYF	TGTGCCTGGAGTCGGACGGGGGGAGAGACCCAGTACTTC
once	-	TRBJ2-1	TRBV4-2	CASSHSMEQFF	TGTGCCAGCAGCCATTCTATGGAGCAGTTCTTC
-	-	TRBJ2-1	TRBV2	CASSDSAPYNEQFF	TGTGCCAGCAGTGACTCTGCCCCCTACAATGAGCAGTTCTTC
-	TRBD1	TRBJ1-5	TRBV6-4	CASVVLGTDSNQPQHF	TGTGCCAGCGTGGTGTTGGGGACAGATAGCAATCAGCCCCAGCATTTT
-	-	TRBJ1-4	TRBV5-8	CASSRTATRFLTTNEKLFF	TGTGCCAGCAGCCGGACAGCGACTCGGTTCCTTACAACTAATGAAAAACTGTTTTTT
few	-	TRBJ2-7	TRBV3-1/TRBV3-2	CASSQRLGTANYEQYF	TGTGCCAGCAGCCAAAGGCTTGGGACGGCGAATTACGAGCAGTACTTC
-	-	TRBJ2-7	TRBV12-2	CASRLASGDEQYF	TGTGCAAGTCGCTTAGCGTCGGGAGACGAGCAGTACTTC
-	TRBD2	TRBJ2-7	TRBV7-9	CASSFRTSGGYEQYF	TGTGCCAGCAGCTTTCGGACTAGCGGGGGGTACGAGCAGTACTTC
-	TRBD2	TRBJ2-2	TRBV7-2	CASSWGTTGGELFF	TGTGCCAGCAGCTGGGGGACTACTGGCGGGGAGCTGTTTTTT
once	-	TRBJ2-4	TRBV5-1	CASSLAPADNLPHF	TGCGCCAGCAGCTTGGCCCCCGCGGACAACCTCCCACACTTC
-	TRBD2	TRBJ2-5	TRBV5-1	CASSPIGTSVETQYF	TGCGCCAGCAGCCCAATCGGGACTAGCGTAGAGACCCAGTACTTC
-	-	TRBJ1-1	TRBV29-1	CSVESRTDPNTEAFF	TGCAGCGTTGAATCCAGGACAGACCCGAACACTGAAGCTTTCTTT
-	TRBD1	TRBJ1-2	TRBV24-1	CATSGRDREYGYTF	TGTGCCACCAGTGGTCGGGACAGGGAATATGGCTACACCTTC
-	-	TRBJ2-5	TRBV12-1	CASSFAPQEVQETQYF	TGTGCCAGCAGCTTTGCGCCCCAAGAGGTTCAAGAGACCCAGTACTTC
-	TRBD2	TRBJ2-2	TRBV12-5	CASGLAGTSGRTGELFF	TGTGCTAGTGGTTTGGCCGGGACTAGCGGGAGGACCGGGGAGCTGTTTTTT
-	-	TRBJ2-3	TRBV24-1	CATSDRQNADTQYF	TGTGCCACCAGTGATCGGCAAAATGCAGATACGCAGTATTTT
-	TRBD2	TRBJ2-1	TRBV24-1	CATSDTGTSFVGEQFF	TGTGCCACCAGTGATACCGGGACTAGTTTCGTCGGGGAGCAGTTCTTC
-	TRBD1	TRBJ1-5	TRBV18	CASSLLPLDRGSNQPQHF	TGTGCCAGCTCACTCCTTCCCCTAGACAGGGGTAGTAATCAGCCCCAGCATTTT
-	-	TRBJ2-3	TRBV7-8	CASSPSFLGDTQYF	TGTGCCAGCAGCCCGAGCTTTCTAGGGGATACGCAGTATTTT
-	-	TRBJ2-3	TRBV18	CASSLWSVNRADPASTDTQYF	TGTGCCAGCTCACTCTGGTCTGTTAATCGGGCAGACCCAGCTAGCACAGATACGCAGTATTTT
once	TRBD1	TRBJ1-5	TRBV6-6	CASSRTGRADSNQPQHF	TGTGCCAGCAGTCGGACAGGGCGAGCCGATAGCAATCAGCCCCAGCATTTT
medium-sized	-	TRBJ1-2	TRBV6-2/TRBV6-3	CASSPTENYGYTF	TGTGCCAGCAGCCCGACTGAGAACTATGGCTACACCTTC
-	-	TRBJ1-6	TRBV6-2/TRBV6-3	CASSPQGGDSPLHF	TGTGCCAGCAGCCCTCAAGGGGGGGATTCACCCCTCCACTTT
few	-	TRBJ1-3	TRBV6-1	CASSDSPRSGNTIYF	TGTGCCAGCAGTGACAGTCCCCGCTCTGGAAACACCATATATTTT
few	-	TRBJ1-5	TRBV4-3	CASSQTNNGNQPQHF	TGCGCCAGCAGCCAAACCAATAATGGCAATCAGCCCCAGCATTTT
-	TRBD2	TRBJ2-1	TRBV7-9	CASSSASGTSGISYNEQFF	TGTGCCAGCAGCTCAGCCTCCGGGACTAGCGGCATCTCCTACAATGAGCAGTTCTTC
-	-	TRBJ2-7	TRBV3-1/TRBV3-2	CASSLGWRTYEQYF	TGTGCCAGCAGCCTCGGGTGGAGGACCTACGAGCAGTACTTC
-	-	TRBJ2-1	TRBV5-1	CASSLANSNEQFF	TGCGCCAGCAGCTTGGCTAACAGCAATGAGCAGTTCTTC
-	-	TRBJ1-2	TRBV5-1	CASSVGEGGYTF	TGCGCCAGCAGCGTAGGGGAAGGGGGCTACACCTTC
-	-	TRBJ1-2	TRBV7-9	CASSLDGGQSYGYTF	TGTGCCAGCAGCCTCGACGGAGGGCAAAGCTATGGCTACACCTTC
once	TRBD2	TRBJ2-1	TRBV4-2	CASSPKGGQNEQFF	TGTGCCAGCAGCCCAAAGGGAGGGCAAAATGAGCAGTTCTTC
-	TRBD1	TRBJ2-7	TRBV24-1	CATSKTGLLDEQYF	TGTGCCACCAGCAAGACAGGGTTACTGGACGAGCAGTACTTC